These 15 T cell receptor beta chains share one sample of origin, sequenced in a study of ipilimumab plus nivolumab after autologous stem cell transplantation. Here immunoSEQ multiplex PCR was the method, and the copy in TCRdb shows in-frame clones only, minus some. Of fewer than 5,500 clones listed, 76% are singletons. The specimen was PBMCs, collected in a trial of ipilimumab plus nivolumab as post-transplant consolidation. The receptors derive from a male donor with multiple myeloma.

This chain links TRBV4-1 with TRBJ2-5; 8 nucleotides agree with TRBD1. The CDR3 is made up of 16 amino acids. V lost 5 bases, J lost 1 base, and 9 bases stayed unmatched. From germline, CDR1 is MGHRA and CDR2 YSYEKL. The CDR3 is CASSVRTGSTQETQYF. CDR3 nucleotides: TGCGCCAGCAGCGTCCGGACAGGGAGTACCCAAGAGACCCAGTACTTC.

V is TRBV18 and J is TRBJ1-2; maybe TRBD1 (6 bases). The CDR3 contains 14 residues. Germline CDR1 is KGHSH and CDR2 is LQKENI. The V end lost 1 base, the J end lost 5 bases, and 11 bases lay between the germline ends. This CDR3 reads CASSPLPGEYGYTF. CDR3 coding DNA: TGTGCCAGCTCACCACTGCCAGGGGAGTATGGCTACACCTTC. The full variable domain, completed using reference TRBV18 and TRBJ1-2, is NAGVMQNPRHLVRRRGQEARLRCSPMKGHSHVYWYRQLPEEGLKFMVYLQKENIIDESGMPKERFSAEFPKEGPSILRIQQVVRGDSAAYFCASSPLPGEYGYTFGSGTRLTVV.

This sequence joins TRBV5-1 and TRBJ2-2, with D hard to call. The V and J ends lost 6 bases and 2 bases respectively, with 8 bases between them. The CDR3 extends over 13 amino acids. CDR1 SGHRS and CDR2 YFSETQ come from the germline V gene. The CDR3 DNA sequence: TGCGCCAGCAATGGACGAAACACCGGGGAGCTGTTTTTT. This sequence encodes CASNGRNTGELFF.

The chain combines TRBV5-1 with TRBJ2-5; no firm D call. The ends were cut back, 2 bases at V and 2 bases at J, with 1 base in the middle. This CDR3 contains 11 residues. Germline CDR1 reads SGHRS; CDR2 reads YFSETQ. CDR3: CASSFQETQYF. Here the CDR3 DNA reads TGCGCCAGCAGCTTTCAAGAGACCCAGTACTTC.

The chain links TRBV11-3 to TRBJ2-1; 12 positions agree with TRBD2. CDR1 and CDR2 (germline): SGHNT, YENEEA. Trimming cost V 0 bases and J 8 bases; bases outside gene matches: 5. The CDR3 has 16 amino acids. Here the CDR3 DNA reads TGTGCCAGCAGCTTAGAAGGGCTAGCGGGGGGGCATGAGCAGTTCTTC. Its protein is CASSLEGLAGGHEQFF.

The chain uses TRBV7-2 and TRBJ2-7, with D perhaps given as TRBD1 or TRBD2 (5 bases each). Germline CDR1 reads SGHTA; CDR2 reads FQGNSA. Trimming left V 0 bases short and J 5 bases short, with 20 bases between. This CDR3 is built from 17 residues. CDR3 region: CASSLAQQGSWRNEQYF. DNA of the CDR3: TGTGCCAGCAGCTTAGCGCAGCAGGGCTCCTGGAGGAACGAGCAGTACTTC.

This sequence joins TRBV11-2 and TRBJ1-1; D is uncertain. V gave up 1 base and J gave up 4 bases, with 7 bases separating them. From germline, CDR1 is SGHAT and CDR2 FQNNGV. The CDR3 contains 13 residues. The DNA of the CDR3 is TGTGCCAGCAGCTTAGCGCTGGGCACTGAAGCTTTCTTT. Translating it yields CASSLALGTEAFF.

This chain connects TRBV6-6 to TRBJ1-1; D gene ambiguous. This CDR3 contains 13 residues. Looked up from germline, CDR1 is MNHNY and CDR2 is SVGAGI (reference sequence). V lost 2 bases and J lost 7, with 11 bases in between. CDR3 region: CASSYGEEFEAFF. Written as DNA, the CDR3 is TGTGCCAGCAGTTACGGCGAGGAATTTGAAGCTTTCTTT.

This clone was found a few times. J is TRBJ2-3 and V is TRBV5-1; TRBD2 might be the D (5 bases). The CDR3 consists of 16 residues. The V and J ends lost 4 bases and 2 bases respectively, with 17 bases between them. CDR1 is SGHRS, CDR2 YFSETQ, per germline. CDR3: CASSPRASGVTDTQYF. As DNA, the CDR3 is TGCGCCAGCAGCCCCCGAGCCTCCGGGGTCACAGATACGCAGTATTTT.

The chain has TRBV6-1 and TRBJ1-1; D possibly corresponds to TRBD1 (5 bases). The V and J ends lost 2 bases and 0 bases respectively, with 10 bases between them. The germline V gene encodes CDR1 MNHNS and CDR2 SASEGT. The CDR3 is made up of 15 amino acids. The chain's CDR3 is CASSEWGVMNTEAFF. The DNA for the CDR3 is TGTGCCAGCAGTGAATGGGGGGTTATGAACACTGAAGCTTTCTTT.

The rearrangement joins TRBV7-9 to TRBJ1-2; perhaps TRBD1 as D (5 bases). Trimming pared 2 bases from V and 4 bases from J, leaving 14 bases between. Germline CDR1 reads SEHNR; CDR2 reads FQNEAQ (reference sequence). CDR3 length: 15 amino acids. The CDR3 is CASSLTDSTSYGYTF. The DNA of the CDR3 is TGTGCCAGCAGCTTAACCGACAGCACCTCCTATGGCTACACCTTC. Looking up the rest from reference TRBV7-9 and TRBJ1-2 gives the full variable domain: DTGVSQNPRHKITKRGQNVTFRCDPISEHNRLYWYRQTLGQGPEFLTYFQNEAQLEKSRLLSDRFSAERPKGSFSTLEIQRTEQGDSAMYLCASSLTDSTSYGYTFGSGTRLTVV.

J is TRBJ2-3 and V is TRBV6-5; unclear D gene. V lost 5 bases, J lost 2 bases, and 2 bases lay in between. This CDR3 spans 11 amino acids. Germline CDR1 is MNHEY and CDR2 is SVGAGI. The CDR3 spells CASSTTDTQYF. CDR3 DNA: TGTGCCAGCAGTACCACAGATACGCAGTATTTT.

This chain links TRBV29-1 with TRBJ2-7, with D maybe TRBD1 (6 bases). The CDR3 is 12 amino acids. Germline CDR1 is SQVTM and CDR2 is ANQGSEA. The V and J ends lost 7 bases and 2 bases respectively, with 12 bases between them. The CDR3 nucleotides read TGCAGCGCTGTGACAGGCCCCTACGAGCAGTACTTC. This encodes CSAVTGPYEQYF.

The chain has TRBV4-1 and TRBJ2-7, with a tentative D call TRBD2 (6 bases). The germline V gene encodes CDR1 MGHRA and CDR2 YSYEKL. Trimming removed 0 bases from V and 2 bases from J, with 14 bases in between. The CDR3 runs 16 residues. Here the CDR3 DNA reads TGCGCCAGCAGCCAAGATGCGGGACTCCCACCCTACGAGCAGTACTTC. The encoded protein is CASSQDAGLPPYEQYF.

The chain is built from TRBV7-9 and TRBJ2-2; 10 bases are shared with TRBD2. The CDR3 consists of 16 residues. V lost 5 bases and J lost 4; bases outside the gene matches: 7. Germline CDR1 is SEHNR and CDR2 is FQNEAQ (reference sequence). This CDR3 reads CASSQGAGGRTGELFF. In DNA form, the CDR3 reads TGTGCCAGCAGCCAAGGAGCGGGGGGGCGCACCGGGGAGCTGTTTTTT.